The TCR beta chain under discussion was sequenced for a study of immune evolution from preneoplasia to lung adenocarcinoma. The method was immunoSEQ multiplex PCR; TCRdb's version includes in-frame clones alone and lacks a portion of them. The table lists roughly 4,200 clones, roughly 80% of them singletons. Per the germline V gene, CDR1 is GTSNPN and CDR2 is SVGIG (reference sequence). V dropped 2 bases and J dropped 5; count of bases not matched to a gene: 12. The CDR3 has 16 amino acids. The receptor was isolated from an older donor with lung adenocarcinoma. The sample consisted of FFPE adjacent normal lung tissue. The rearrangement uses TRBV30 and TRBJ2-5; 9 bases match TRBD2. This CDR3 is CAWSHGAAGGEETQYF. In DNA form, the CDR3 reads TGTGCCTGGAGTCATGGAGCAGCGGGAGGAGAGGAGACCCAGTACTTC. The complete variable domain, with remaining parts taken from reference TRBV30 and TRBJ2-5, reads SQTIHQWPATLVQPVGSPLSLECTVEGTSNPNLYWYRQAAGRGLQLLFYSVGIGQISSEVPQNLSASRPQDRQFILSSKKLLLSDSGFYLCAWSHGAAGGEETQYFGPGTRLLVL.